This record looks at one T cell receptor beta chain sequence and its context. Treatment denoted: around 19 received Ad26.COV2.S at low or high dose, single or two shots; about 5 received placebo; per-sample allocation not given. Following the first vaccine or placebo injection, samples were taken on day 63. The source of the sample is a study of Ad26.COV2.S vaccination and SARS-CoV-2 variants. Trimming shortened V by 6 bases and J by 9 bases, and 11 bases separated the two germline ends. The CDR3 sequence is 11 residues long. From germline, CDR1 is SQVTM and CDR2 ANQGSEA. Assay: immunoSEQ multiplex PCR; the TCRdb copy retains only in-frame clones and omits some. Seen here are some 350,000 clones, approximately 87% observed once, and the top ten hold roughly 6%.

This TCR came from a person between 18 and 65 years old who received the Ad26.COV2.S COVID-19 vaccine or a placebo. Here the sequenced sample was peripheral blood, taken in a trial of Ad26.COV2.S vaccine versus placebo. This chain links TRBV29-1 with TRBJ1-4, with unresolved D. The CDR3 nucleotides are TGCAGCGTGATGGACGGCCAAAAACTGTTTTTT. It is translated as CSVMDGQKLFF. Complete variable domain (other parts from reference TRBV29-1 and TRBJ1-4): SAVISQKPSRDICQRGTSLTIQCQVDSQVTMMFWYRQQPGQSLTLIATANQGSEATYESGFVIDKFPISRPNLTFSTLTVSNMSPEDSSIYLCSVMDGQKLFFGSGTQLSVL.